One sample yielded the 12 T cell receptor beta chains listed below, sequenced in a study of blood T cell repertoires in COVID-19. The repertoire was sequenced with immunoSEQ multiplex PCR; TCRdb's copy has only in-frame clones and lacks some. The sample has approximately 76,000 clones, more than 80% seen once; the top ten hold approximately 35%. Material for sequencing was peripheral blood. These receptors came from a woman at least 80 years old with active or convalescent COVID-19.

Only one count was recorded for this clone. This sequence joins TRBV2 and TRBJ2-1; the match to TRBD2 covers 12 bases. CDR1 and CDR2 (germline): SNHLY, FYNNEI. This CDR3 region has 17 residues. The V gene end was trimmed by 8 bases and the J gene end by 2 bases; junction bases not matched to a gene: 10. CDR3: CASPTETSGGPYNEQFF. Here the CDR3 DNA reads TGTGCCAGCCCTACCGAAACTAGCGGGGGGCCCTACAATGAGCAGTTCTTC.

V usage is TRBV3-1 (or the pseudogene TRBV3-2) and J usage is TRBJ2-5; 14 bases are a match to TRBD2. Germline CDR1 and CDR2: LGHDT and YNNKEL (reference sequence). Trimming removed 5 bases from V and 4 bases from J; junction bases left unmatched: 18. This CDR3 has 20 residues. Here the CDR3 DNA reads TGTGCCAGCAGCTCCACTCGACTAGCGGGGGGGTGGGCTTATGGAGAGACCCAGTACTTC. Residues: CASSSTRLAGGWAYGETQYF.

The gene calls are TRBV18 and TRBJ2-3, with TRBD2 matching over 11 bases. V shed 3 bases and J 5 bases; nucleotides not matched to a gene: 4. Germline lookup yields CDR1 KGHSH and CDR2 LQKENI. There are 15 residues in the CDR3. The CDR3 sequence is CASSPTSGGQDTQYF. The CDR3 DNA reads as TGTGCCAGCTCACCTACTAGCGGGGGCCAAGATACGCAGTATTTT.

This clone was counted between two and nine times. V and J are TRBV30 and TRBJ1-1, with TRBD1 identical over 8 bases. The CDR3 extends over 13 amino acids. The germline CDR1 and CDR2 sequences are GTSNPN and SVGIG (reference sequence). J lost 6 bases, V lost 3 bases, and 6 bases had no gene match. This CDR3 is CAWRGQDHSEAFF. CDR3 in DNA: TGTGCCTGGAGGGGACAGGACCACTCTGAAGCTTTCTTT.

The chain has TRBV4-3 and TRBJ2-1, with 9 bases matching TRBD1. Unmatched junction bases numbered 7, after V lost 5 bases and J lost 5 bases. CDR3 length: 15 residues. The germline CDR1 and CDR2 sequences are LGHNA and YSLEER. The CDR3 region has the DNA TGCGCCAGCAGCTACGGACAGGGGCAAGACAATGAGCAGTTCTTC. Translating it yields CASSYGQGQDNEQFF.

The chain carries TRBV6-5 and TRBJ2-3, with 8 bases lining up with TRBD2. V shed 6 bases, J shed 6 bases, and the junction held 8 bases outside the gene matches. This CDR3 spans 14 amino acids. The germline CDR1 and CDR2 sequences are MNHEY and SVGAGI. This CDR3 reads CASRLAGRGDTQYF. DNA of the CDR3: TGTGCCAGCAGGTTAGCGGGGCGTGGGGATACGCAGTATTTT.

The CDR3 is CASSPPPGQGAPGELFF. The CDR3 DNA follows: TGTGCCAGCTCACCACCCCCGGGACAGGGGGCTCCCGGGGAGCTGTTTTTT. V and J are TRBV18 and TRBJ2-2; 12 nucleotides agree with TRBD1. Per germline, CDR1 KGHSH and CDR2 LQKENI. The CDR3 length is 17 residues. V lost 0 bases to trimming and J lost 6 bases; unmatched junction nucleotides: 5.

This clone was recorded once. This chain connects TRBV29-1 to TRBJ1-5, with 7 bases fitting TRBD1. The junction had 9 bases not matched to a gene; V was cut back by 5 bases and J by 5 bases. The germline CDR1 and CDR2 sequences are SQVTM and ANQGSEA. This CDR3 region has 14 residues. Written as DNA, the CDR3 is TGCAGCGTTCAACAGGGGAACGCTGATCAGCCCCAGCATTTT. Protein: CSVQQGNADQPQHF.

The rearrangement uses TRBV10-3 and TRBJ2-3; D not resolved. Germline CDR1 reads ENHRY; CDR2 reads SYGVKD. The CDR3 runs 15 residues. V was cut by 3 bases and J by 0 bases, with 10 bases left in between. The CDR3 DNA reads TGTGCCATCAGTGACCGGGTGACTAGCACAGATACGCAGTATTTT. Residues: CAISDRVTSTDTQYF.

This chain joins TRBV2 and TRBJ1-2; 9 nucleotides match TRBD1. Germline lookup yields CDR1 SNHLY and CDR2 FYNNEI. V gave up 6 bases and J gave up 2 bases; unmatched junction bases: 4. This CDR3 has 14 amino acids. The CDR3 sequence is CASRGQGANYGYTF. CDR3 nucleotides: TGTGCCAGCAGGGGACAGGGCGCCAACTATGGCTACACCTTC.

DNA of the CDR3: TGTGCCAGCAGCTTAGTTGAGATACTAGCGGGGGGCACAGATACGCAGTATTTT. Amino acids: CASSLVEILAGGTDTQYF. The V and J genes are TRBV7-9 and TRBJ2-3; TRBD2 agrees at 11 bases. Germline lookup yields CDR1 SEHNR and CDR2 FQNEAQ (reference sequence). The CDR3 has 18 residues. With V trimmed by 1 base and J by 1 base, 7 bases remained unmatched.

V is TRBV6-5 and J is TRBJ2-2, with 8 bases matching TRBD2. Germline CDR1 is MNHEY and CDR2 is SVGAGI. V lost 7 bases to trimming and J lost 9 bases; unmatched junction nucleotides: 7. The CDR3 extends over 13 amino acids. The CDR3 coding sequence is TGTGCCAGCACCGGGAGGGACCGGCGGGAGCTGTTTTTT. This codes for CASTGRDRRELFF.